This T cell receptor (beta chain) derives from a study of blood T cell repertoires in COVID-19. Study in general: Whether acute or convalescent, the COVID-19 samples came from the United States, Italy and Spain. PBMCs, B-cell-depleted T cells, or T cells provided the cDNA or gDNA that made up the material.

In the original workflow: Using reference gene primer amplification, nucleated cell counts were estimated. Clones were sequenced by immunoSEQ multiplex PCR, and TCRdb holds only the in-frame ones, with some missing. Clone size and the V and J calls come from that table; the DNA yielded D and trimming. The sample yields about 230,000 clones, around four fifths seen once. The source of this sequence is an elderly woman with active or convalescent COVID-19. Sequences were obtained from peripheral blood.

The CDR3 is CASSIGGGVDTQYF. CDR3 DNA sequence: TGTGCCAGTAGTATAGGAGGCGGGGTAGATACGCAGTATTTT. The genes are TRBV19 and TRBJ2-3; D possibly corresponds to TRBD2 (6 bases). The CDR3 spans 14 residues. Germline lookup yields CDR1 LNHDA and CDR2 SQIVND (reference sequence). The ends were cut back, 1 base at V and 5 bases at J, with 10 bases in the middle. Combining the CDR3 with reference TRBV19 and TRBJ2-3 gives the whole variable domain DGGITQSPKYLFRKEGQNVTLSCEQNLNHDAMYWYRQDPGQGLRLIYYSQIVNDFQKGDIAEGYSVSREKKESFPLTVTSAQKNPTAFYLCASSIGGGVDTQYFGPGTRLTVL.